The clone carrying this TCR beta chain turned up a few times. The germline CDR1 and CDR2 sequences are SGHVS and FQNEAQ. This CDR3 comprises 15 residues. J was trimmed by 4 bases and V by 4 bases; bases with no gene match: 5. This entry is derived from a study of T cell responses to AZD1222 COVID-19 vaccine. Generated by immunoSEQ multiplex PCR, the TCRdb table keeps only in-frame clones and is missing some. The sample yields 95,000 to 150,000 clones, about 90% seen once. The TCR originated in an adult in good health. This chain uses TRBV7-8 with TRBJ1-4; TRBD1 agrees at 8 bases. Sample: peripheral blood, taken on day 0 of AZD1222 vaccination. The CDR3 reads CASSSGTGYNEKLFF. Written as DNA, the CDR3 is TGTGCCAGCAGCTCCGGGACAGGATATAATGAAAAACTGTTTTTT.